This section outlines one T cell receptor beta chain sequence together with its context. This clone was picked up one time. Its antigen is not yet known. Per-base qualities were not stored, and no clone one base away is much larger. This specimen comes from a study of blood T cell repertoires in COVID-19 (dated by TCRdb to between 2020 and 2021). For context, the study as a whole: The collaborator samples originated in the United States, Italy and Spain and spanned the acute and convalescent phases of COVID-19. Subjects who had been exposed to COVID-19, were actively infected with it, or had recovered from it provided the deeply sampled blood TCRbeta repertoires that made up the dataset. Where HLA class I and class II types were available, the types were taken from metadata supplied by the sample provider, not from assay-based typing. The material from the prospective study consisted of cDNA or gDNA derived from T cells, B-cell-depleted T cells, or PBMCs. The repertoires were made available in a free public database intended to serve as a resource for research on the immune response to SARS-CoV-2. The samples were drawn from two sources: the first 160 participants of the ongoing ImmuneRACE study, and over 950 subjects contributed by 6 global collaborators. The sample metadata nearly always contained a de-identified subject ID, COVID-19 status, age in years and sex.

General findings and caveats noted by the study authors: Clinical and demographic metadata were provided uncurated, with the amount varying by source and participant.

The immunoSEQ Assay, a bias-controlled multiplex PCR, was used to amplify TCRbeta CDR3 regions from genomic DNA. The paper's data handling went like this. Nucleated cell counts per sample were estimated from amplification of reference gene primers within the assay. Sequence reads were collapsed and filtered to measure the absolute abundance of every unique TCRbeta CDR3 rearrangement. For each sample, productive Simpson clonality was calculated as the square root of Simpson's diversity index across productive rearrangements. This immuneACCESS table, as held by TCRdb, lists in-frame sequences with V and J called but not all clones. Of the missing ones, under half trace to an unresolved V gene in checked studies; the others have no known cause. That table gives V, J and clone size, and the DNA gave D and trimming. The sample contains around 200,000 clones, 90% of them found a single time. The ten top clones hold 0.6% to 0.8% of the sample.

Trimming removed 1 base from V and 9 bases from J, leaving 10 bases between the germline ends. Reading the germline V gene (reference sequence) gives CDR1 MNHNY and CDR2 SVGAGI. From its cysteine to its phenylalanine, the CDR3 spans 14 amino acids. Here the CDR3 DNA is all that survives: 42 bases in frame from base 1. The collaborating institutions used their own protocols to collect whole blood in K2EDTA tubes. Collaborator samples were shipped for TCRbeta analysis as frozen whole blood, isolated PBMCs, or DNA extracted from either sample type. The chain employs TRBV6-6 and TRBJ1-6, with an unclear D gene assignment. The receptor comes from a man between 50 and 59 years old with acute or convalescent COVID-19. The sequenced sample was peripheral blood. CDR3 loop: CASSYFTGSSPLHF. The nucleotide sequence reads TGTGCCAGCAGTTACTTCACGGGGAGTTCACCCCTCCACTTT.